Shown below are 9 T cell receptor beta chains from a single sample sequenced in a study of siplizumab effects on memory and regulatory T cells. Generated by immunoSEQ multiplex PCR, the TCRdb table keeps only in-frame clones and is missing some. The sample consists of more than 85,000 clones, approximately 90% of them appearing once. Material: Tregs sorted from blood. The receptor set was obtained from a human donor in good health.

The rearrangement uses TRBV7-2 and TRBJ2-7; D unclear. Per the germline V gene, CDR1 is SGHTA and CDR2 is FQGNSA. V was cut by 2 bases and J by 0 bases, with 8 bases left in between. The CDR3 has 14 amino acids. The CDR3 DNA reads TGTGCCAGCAGCTTATGGCGTAGCTCCTACGAGCAGTACTTC. This encodes CASSLWRSSYEQYF.

The chain couples TRBV6-5 to TRBJ1-5, with D maybe TRBD1 (6 bases). V lost 6 bases, J lost 5 bases, and 11 bases lay in between. CDR1 is MNHEY and CDR2 is SVGAGI in the germline V gene. The CDR3 is 13 amino acids. CDR3 DNA: TGTGCCAGCAGCCGGACAGAGCATCAGCCCCAGCATTTT. It encodes CASSRTEHQPQHF.

The gene calls are TRBV7-2 and TRBJ1-5; D gene ambiguous. The germline V gene has CDR1 SGHTA and CDR2 FQGNSA. This CDR3 comprises 16 residues. Between the trimmed V and J ends, which lost 0 bases and 2 bases, there was a span of 11 bases. As DNA, the CDR3 is TGTGCCAGCAGCTTAGCCCCGGGTTTGGGCAATCAGCCCCAGCATTTT. Translating gives CASSLAPGLGNQPQHF.

This chain links TRBV10-1 with TRBJ1-1; no definite D call. The CDR3 spans 12 residues. Germline CDR1 reads WNHNN; CDR2 reads SYGVQD (reference sequence). V was shortened by 4 bases and J by 3 bases, with 6 bases between the two germline ends. CDR3 in DNA: TGCGCCAGCAGTGGGGAGGACACTGAAGCTTTCTTT. The encoded protein is CASSGEDTEAFF.

This chain joins TRBV11-2 and TRBJ1-4; TRBD1 matches at 11 bases. The trim removed 6 bases at V and 1 base at J, leaving 10 bases unmatched. The CDR3 totals 18 residues. From germline, CDR1 is SGHAT and CDR2 FQNNGV. DNA of the CDR3: TGTGCCAGCAGGCCCGGGACAGGGGGATTGCGAACTAATGAAAAACTGTTTTTT. It encodes CASRPGTGGLRTNEKLFF.

The chain carries TRBV5-5 and TRBJ1-4; D is undetermined. Germline lookup yields CDR1 SGHKS and CDR2 YYEKEE (reference sequence). Trimming took 4 bases from V and 0 from J, leaving 10 bases between them. The length of the CDR3 is 15 residues. The CDR3 DNA follows: TGTGCCAGCAGCCCCCCGGCTGCAACTAATGAAAAACTGTTTTTT. Protein sequence: CASSPPAATNEKLFF. Looking up the rest from reference TRBV5-5 and TRBJ1-4 gives the full variable domain: DAGVTQSPTHLIKTRGQQVTLRCSPISGHKSVSWYQQVLGQGPQFIFQYYEKEERGRGNFPDRFSARQFPNYSSELNVNALLLGDSALYLCASSPPAATNEKLFFGSGTQLSVL.

The chain couples TRBV14 to TRBJ2-5; D perhaps matches TRBD2 (6 bases). The CDR3 loop spans 15 amino acids. Germline-derived CDR1 and CDR2 are SGHDN and FVKESK. V gave up 2 bases and J gave up 5 bases, with 15 bases separating them. Written as DNA, the CDR3 is TGTGCCAGCAGCCAACCCTTAGCGGTCCGGGAGACCCAGTACTTC. It codes for CASSQPLAVRETQYF.

The chain links TRBV9 to TRBJ1-3; D is unresolved. The germline gives CDR1 SGDLS, CDR2 YYNGEE. Trimming cost V 4 bases and J 0 bases, with 11 bases left between them. This CDR3 comprises 15 residues. The CDR3 spells CASSPDTYSGNTIYF. CDR3 nucleotide sequence: TGTGCCAGCAGCCCCGACACATACTCTGGAAACACCATATATTTT.

The chain joins TRBV4-1 to TRBJ2-7, with D possibly TRBD1 on 6 matching bases. Germline CDR1 MGHRA, CDR2 YSYEKL. Trimming stripped 0 bases from V and 6 bases from J, with 18 bases between. The CDR3 contains 16 residues. This chain's CDR3 is CASSQEGGRKGREQYF. CDR3 nucleotides: TGCGCCAGCAGCCAAGAAGGGGGACGAAAGGGACGCGAGCAGTACTTC.